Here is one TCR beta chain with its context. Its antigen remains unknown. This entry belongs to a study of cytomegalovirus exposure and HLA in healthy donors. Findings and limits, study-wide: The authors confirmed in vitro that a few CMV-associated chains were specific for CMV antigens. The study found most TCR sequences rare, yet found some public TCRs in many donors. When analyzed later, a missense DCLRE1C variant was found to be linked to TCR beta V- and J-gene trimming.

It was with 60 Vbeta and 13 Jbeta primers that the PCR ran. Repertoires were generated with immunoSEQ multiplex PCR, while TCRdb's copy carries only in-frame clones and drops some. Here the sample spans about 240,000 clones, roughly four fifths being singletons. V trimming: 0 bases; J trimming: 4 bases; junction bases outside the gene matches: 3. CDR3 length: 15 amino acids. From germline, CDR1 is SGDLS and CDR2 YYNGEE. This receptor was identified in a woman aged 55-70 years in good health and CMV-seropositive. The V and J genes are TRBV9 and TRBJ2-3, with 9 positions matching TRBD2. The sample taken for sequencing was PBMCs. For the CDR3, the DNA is TGTGCCAGCAGCGTAGGTAGCGGGAGTGCAGATACGCAGTATTTT. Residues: CASSVGSGSADTQYF.